A single sample gave rise to the 5 T cell receptor beta chains below, sequenced in a study of CD8+ T cells in alopecia areata. cDNA reverse transcribed from extracted RNA served as the sequencing template. Assay: immunoSEQ multiplex PCR; the TCRdb copy retains only in-frame clones and omits some. In the table there are roughly 150,000 clones, 40% to 65% of which are singletons. Sequencing was performed on CD8+ T cells sorted from blood, taken at week 0. All receptors derive from a human donor with alopecia areata.

This clone appeared a few times. Other DNA sequences in this sample translate to the same CDR3. This chain links TRBV29-1 with TRBJ1-1; no reliable D call. CDR1 is SQVTM and CDR2 is ANQGSEA in the germline V gene. Trimming stripped 0 bases from V and 3 bases from J, with 11 bases between. This CDR3 region has 14 residues. CDR3 nucleotide sequence: TGCAGCGTTGAAGAAGCCGGCCGCTACACTGAAGCTTTCTTT. This sequence encodes CSVEEAGRYTEAFF.

The chain couples TRBV13 to TRBJ2-2, with D perhaps matching TRBD1 or TRBD2 (5 bases each). CDR1 is PRHDT, CDR2 FYEKMQ, per germline (reference sequence). The ends were cut back, 5 bases at V and 5 bases at J, with 9 bases in the middle. CDR3 length: 13 residues. CDR3: CASSGGPTGELFF. The CDR3 nucleotides read TGTGCCAGCAGCGGGGGACCGACCGGGGAGCTGTTTTTT.

CDR3 loop: CASLMGMNTEAFF. The CDR3 DNA reads as TGTGCCAGCCTGATGGGAATGAACACTGAAGCTTTCTTT. The rearrangement joins TRBV7-8 to TRBJ1-1; D not certain. The germline V gene has CDR1 SGHVS and CDR2 FQNEAQ. This CDR3 is built from 13 residues. V lost 8 bases, J lost 0 bases, and 10 bases lay in between.

The table lists this clone with a count of one. The J gene is TRBJ2-7, the V gene TRBV7-2, with 10 bases identical to TRBD1. Germline V gene lookup returns CDR1 SGHTA and CDR2 FQGNSA. The junction had 5 bases not matched to a gene; V was cut back by 5 bases and J by 4 bases. This CDR3 spans 14 amino acids. CDR3 sequence reads: CASSPGTGVYEQYF. In DNA form, the CDR3 reads TGTGCCAGCAGCCCCGGGACAGGGGTTTACGAGCAGTACTTC.

This chain uses TRBV4-1 with TRBJ1-1, with D hard to call. Germline-derived CDR1 and CDR2 are MGHRA and YSYEKL. This CDR3 spans 13 amino acids. The V end was cut by 2 bases, the J end by 0 bases, with 4 bases between. In nucleotides, the CDR3 is TGCGCCAGCAGCCAATTTATGAACACTGAAGCTTTCTTT. It specifies CASSQFMNTEAFF.